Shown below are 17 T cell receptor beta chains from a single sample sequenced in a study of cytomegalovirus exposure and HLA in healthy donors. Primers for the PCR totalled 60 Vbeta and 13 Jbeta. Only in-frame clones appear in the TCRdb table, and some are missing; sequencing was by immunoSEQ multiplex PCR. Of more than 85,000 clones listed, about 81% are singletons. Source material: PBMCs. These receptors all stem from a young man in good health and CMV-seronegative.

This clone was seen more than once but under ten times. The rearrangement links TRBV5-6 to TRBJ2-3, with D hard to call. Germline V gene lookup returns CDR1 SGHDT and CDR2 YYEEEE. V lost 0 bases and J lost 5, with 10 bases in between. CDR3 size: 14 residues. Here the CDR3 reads CASSLGPTGDTQYF. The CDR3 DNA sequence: TGTGCCAGCAGCTTGGGCCCAACCGGAGATACGCAGTATTTT.

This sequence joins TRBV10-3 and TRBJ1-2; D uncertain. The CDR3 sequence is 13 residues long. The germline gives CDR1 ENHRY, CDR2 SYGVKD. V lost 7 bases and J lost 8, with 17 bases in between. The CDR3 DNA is TGTGCCATCAACACGCAGGACGGGGAAGGCTACACCTTC. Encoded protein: CAINTQDGEGYTF.

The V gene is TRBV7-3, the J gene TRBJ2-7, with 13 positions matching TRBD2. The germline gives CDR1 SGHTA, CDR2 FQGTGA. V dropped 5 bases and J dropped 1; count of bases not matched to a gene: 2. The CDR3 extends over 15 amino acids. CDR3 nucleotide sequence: TGTGCCAGCAGCCGACTAGCGGGAGGTTCCTACGAGCAGTACTTC. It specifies CASSRLAGGSYEQYF.

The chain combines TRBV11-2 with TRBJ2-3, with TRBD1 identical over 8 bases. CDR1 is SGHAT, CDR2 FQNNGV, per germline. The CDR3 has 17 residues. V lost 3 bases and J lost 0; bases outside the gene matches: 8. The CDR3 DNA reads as TGTGCCAGCAGCTTTGGGACAGGAGGGGTCAGCACAGATACGCAGTATTTT. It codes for CASSFGTGGVSTDTQYF.

The CDR3 sequence: CASSFATGVETQYF. DNA for the CDR3: TGTGCCAGCAGTTTTGCGACAGGGGTGGAGACCCAGTACTTC. This chain uses TRBV28 with TRBJ2-5, with 8 bases fitting TRBD1. This CDR3 has 14 residues. Germline values: CDR1 MDHEN, CDR2 SYDVKM. V shed 3 bases and J 5 bases; nucleotides not matched to a gene: 5.

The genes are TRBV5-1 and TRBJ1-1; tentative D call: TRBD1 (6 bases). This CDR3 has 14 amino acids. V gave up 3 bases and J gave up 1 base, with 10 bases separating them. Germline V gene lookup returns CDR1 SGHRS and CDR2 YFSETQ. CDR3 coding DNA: TGCGCCAGCAGCTGGGGGGGCGAGAACACTGAAGCTTTCTTT. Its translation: CASSWGGENTEAFF.

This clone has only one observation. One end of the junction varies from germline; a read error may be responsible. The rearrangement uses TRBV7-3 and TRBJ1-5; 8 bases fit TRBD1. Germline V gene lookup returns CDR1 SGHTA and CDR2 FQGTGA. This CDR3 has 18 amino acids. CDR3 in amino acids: CASSLKVKRDRLNLPQHF. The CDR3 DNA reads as TGTGCCAGCAGCTTAAAAGTTAAAAGGGACAGGCTTAATCTGCCCCAGCATTTT. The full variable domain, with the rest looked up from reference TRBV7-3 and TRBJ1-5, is GAGVSQTPSNKVTEKGKYVELRCDPISGHTALYWYRQSLGQGPEFLIYFQGTGAADDSGLPNDRFFAVRPEGSVSTLKIQRTERGDSAVYLCASSLKVKRDRLNLPQHFGDGTRLSIL.

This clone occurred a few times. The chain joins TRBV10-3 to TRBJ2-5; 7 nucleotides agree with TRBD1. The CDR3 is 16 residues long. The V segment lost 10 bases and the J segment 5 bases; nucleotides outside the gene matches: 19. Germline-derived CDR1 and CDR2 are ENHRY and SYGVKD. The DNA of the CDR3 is TGTGCCACCCGGACAGGTTATTCGTTCGTTTCGGAGACCCAGTACTTC. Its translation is CATRTGYSFVSETQYF.

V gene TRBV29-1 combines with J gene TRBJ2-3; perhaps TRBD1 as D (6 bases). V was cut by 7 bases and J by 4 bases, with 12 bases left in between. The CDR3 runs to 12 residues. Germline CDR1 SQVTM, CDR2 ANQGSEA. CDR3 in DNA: TGCAGCGGTGGGGGCCTGGCAGATACGCAGTATTTT. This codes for CSGGGLADTQYF.

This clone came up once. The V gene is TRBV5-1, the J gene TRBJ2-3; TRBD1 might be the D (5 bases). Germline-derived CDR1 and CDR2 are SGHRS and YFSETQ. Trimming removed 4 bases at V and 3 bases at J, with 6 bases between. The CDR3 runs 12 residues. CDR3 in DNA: TGCGCCAGCAGCAGGGGTACAGATACGCAGTATTTT. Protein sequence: CASSRGTDTQYF.

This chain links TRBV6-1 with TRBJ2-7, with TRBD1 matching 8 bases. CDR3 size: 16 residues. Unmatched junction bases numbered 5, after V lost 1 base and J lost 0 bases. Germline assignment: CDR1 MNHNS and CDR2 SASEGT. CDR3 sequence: CASSEGTGQASYEQYF. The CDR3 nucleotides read TGTGCCAGCAGTGAAGGTACGGGACAGGCCTCCTACGAGCAGTACTTC.

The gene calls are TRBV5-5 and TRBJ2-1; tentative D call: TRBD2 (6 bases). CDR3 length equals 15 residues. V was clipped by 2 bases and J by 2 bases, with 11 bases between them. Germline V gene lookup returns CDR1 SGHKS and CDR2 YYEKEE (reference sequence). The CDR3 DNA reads TGTGCCAGCAGCTTCGCGGGACCTACCTACAATGAGCAGTTCTTC. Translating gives CASSFAGPTYNEQFF.

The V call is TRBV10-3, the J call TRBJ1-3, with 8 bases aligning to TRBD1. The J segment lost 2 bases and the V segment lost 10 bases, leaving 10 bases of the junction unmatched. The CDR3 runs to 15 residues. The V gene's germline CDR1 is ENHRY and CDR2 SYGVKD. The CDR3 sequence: CATSTQGATGNTIYF. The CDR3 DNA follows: TGTGCCACCTCAACCCAGGGGGCGACTGGAAACACCATATATTTT.

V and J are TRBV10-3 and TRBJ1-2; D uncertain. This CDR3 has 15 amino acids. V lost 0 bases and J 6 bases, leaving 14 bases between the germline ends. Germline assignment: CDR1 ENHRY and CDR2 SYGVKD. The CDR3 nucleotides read TGTGCCATCAGTGAGTCGGCGGGCCAAAGGGATGGCTACACCTTC. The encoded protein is CAISESAGQRDGYTF.

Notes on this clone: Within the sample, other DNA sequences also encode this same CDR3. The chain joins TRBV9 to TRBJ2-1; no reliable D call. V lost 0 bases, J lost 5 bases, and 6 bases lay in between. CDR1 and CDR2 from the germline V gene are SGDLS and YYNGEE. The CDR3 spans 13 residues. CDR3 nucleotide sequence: TGTGCCAGCAGCGTAGGGCAGGACAATGAGCAGTTCTTC. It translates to CASSVGQDNEQFF. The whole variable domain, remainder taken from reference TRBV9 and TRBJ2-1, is DSGVTQTPKHLITATGQRVTLRCSPRSGDLSVYWYQQSLDQGLQFLIQYYNGEERAKGNILERFSAQQFPDLHSELNLSSLELGDSALYFCASSVGQDNEQFFGPGTRLTVL.

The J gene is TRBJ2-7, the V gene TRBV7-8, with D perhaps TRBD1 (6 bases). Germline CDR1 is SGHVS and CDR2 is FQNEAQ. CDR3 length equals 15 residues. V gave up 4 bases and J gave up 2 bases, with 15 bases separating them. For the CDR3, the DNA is TGTGCCAGCAGCTCCAGGGGTACGGCTCCCTACGAGCAGTACTTC. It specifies CASSSRGTAPYEQYF.

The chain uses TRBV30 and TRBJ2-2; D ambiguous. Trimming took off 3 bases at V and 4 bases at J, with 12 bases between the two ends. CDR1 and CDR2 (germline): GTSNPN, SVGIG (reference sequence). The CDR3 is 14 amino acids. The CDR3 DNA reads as TGTGCCTGGAGCCCAGGATTAAGCACCGGGGAGCTGTTTTTT. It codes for CAWSPGLSTGELFF.